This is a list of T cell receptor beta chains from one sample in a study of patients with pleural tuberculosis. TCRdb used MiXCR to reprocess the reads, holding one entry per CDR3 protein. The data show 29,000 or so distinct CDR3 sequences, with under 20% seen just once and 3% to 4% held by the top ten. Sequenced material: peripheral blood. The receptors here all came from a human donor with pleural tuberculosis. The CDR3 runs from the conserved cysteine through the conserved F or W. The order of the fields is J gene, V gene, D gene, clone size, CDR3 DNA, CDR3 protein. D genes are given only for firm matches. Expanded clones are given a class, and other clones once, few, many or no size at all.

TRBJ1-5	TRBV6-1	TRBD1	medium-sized	TGTGCCGGCAGAACAGGGGTGGGGCAGCCCCAGCATTTT	CAGRTGVGQPQHF
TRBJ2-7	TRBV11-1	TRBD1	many	TGTGCCAGCAGCTCACAGGGGGCTCTAAACGAGCAGTACTTC	CASSSQGALNEQYF
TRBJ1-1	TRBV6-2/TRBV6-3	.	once	TGTGCCAGCAGTTATCGAGAGGACACCGAGGCTTTCTTT	CASSYREDTEAFF
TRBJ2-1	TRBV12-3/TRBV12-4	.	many	TGTGCCAGCAGCCTCGACTGGGGGAACAATGAGCAGTTCTTC	CASSLDWGNNEQFF
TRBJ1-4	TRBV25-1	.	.	TGTGCCAGCAGGGTGGTAGGAGATGAAAAACTGTTTTTT	CASRVVGDEKLFF
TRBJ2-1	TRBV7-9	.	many	TGTGCCAGCAGTACAAGCTTAGGTTACAATGAGCAGTTCTTC	CASSTSLGYNEQFF
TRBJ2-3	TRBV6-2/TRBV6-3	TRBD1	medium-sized	TGTGCCAGCAGCTTTGAAACAGGGACAGGCATCACAGATACGCAGTATTTT	CASSFETGTGITDTQYF
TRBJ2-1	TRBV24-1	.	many	TGTGCCACCAGTGACCCCTCTAATTTTGTCTTC	CATSDPSNFVF
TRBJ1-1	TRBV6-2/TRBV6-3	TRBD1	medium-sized	TGTGCCAGCACCCGCACAGGGGACACTGAAGCTTTCTTT	CASTRTGDTEAFF
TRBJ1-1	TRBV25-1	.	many	TGTGCCAGCAGTGACCGGGGGATGGGCACTGAAGCTTTCTTT	CASSDRGMGTEAFF
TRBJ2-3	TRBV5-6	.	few	TGTGCCAGCAGCTTAGGACCTACGCAGTATTTT	CASSLGPTQYF
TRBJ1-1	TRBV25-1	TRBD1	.	TGTGCCAGCAGTGAATTACCGGGACAGGGAAGGAACACTGAAGCTTTCTTT	CASSELPGQGRNTEAFF
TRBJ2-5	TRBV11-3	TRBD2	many	TGTGCCAGCAGCCCTAGCGGGTTACAAGAGACCCAGTACTTC	CASSPSGLQETQYF
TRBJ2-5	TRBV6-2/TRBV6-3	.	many	TGTGCCAGCAGTCTATCGACTGGAATAGAAGAGACCCAGTACTTC	CASSLSTGIEETQYF
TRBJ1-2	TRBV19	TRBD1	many	TGTGCCAGTAGCCGACAGGGAAGTAGTGGCGGCTACACCTTC	CASSRQGSSGGYTF
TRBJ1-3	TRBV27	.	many	TGTGCCAGCAAGGGTTCGAAGGCTTCCGGAAACACCATATATTTT	CASKGSKASGNTIYF
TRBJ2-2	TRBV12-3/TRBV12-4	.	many	TGTGCCAGCAGTTTAGCTCAGAACACCGGGGAGCTGTTTTTT	CASSLAQNTGELFF
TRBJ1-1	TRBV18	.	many	TGTGCCAGCTCACCAACTTCAGGGGAATGGGCCACTGAAGCTTTCTTT	CASSPTSGEWATEAFF
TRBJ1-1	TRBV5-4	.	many	TGTGCCAGCAGCTTAGGGGGAATAAACCCTGAAGCTTTCTTT	CASSLGGINPEAFF
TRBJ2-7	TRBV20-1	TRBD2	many	TGCAGTGCCCAGTGGGAGGGCAGGGACCTTTCCTACGAGCAGTACTTC	CSAQWEGRDLSYEQYF
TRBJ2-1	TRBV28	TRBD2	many	TGTGCCAGCACCTTGACCCAGGGACTAGCAGAATACAATGAGCAGTTCTTC	CASTLTQGLAEYNEQFF
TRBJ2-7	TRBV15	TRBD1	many	TGTGCCACCAGCAGAGTCCTCGGGGACAGCTACGAGCAGTACTTC	CATSRVLGDSYEQYF
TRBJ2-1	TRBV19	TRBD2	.	TGTGCCAGTAGTATGACTAGCGGGAGGCCAACGGATGAGCAGTTCTTC	CASSMTSGRPTDEQFF
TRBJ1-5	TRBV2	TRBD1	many	TGTGCCAGCAGTGGACAGGGGGATCAGCCCCAGCATTTT	CASSGQGDQPQHF
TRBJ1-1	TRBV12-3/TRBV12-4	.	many	TGTGCCAGCAGTCCAGTCAGGAAGAACACTGAAGCTTTCTTT	CASSPVRKNTEAFF
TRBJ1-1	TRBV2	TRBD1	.	TGTGCCAGCAGCGGCTGGACAGGGACAAACACTGAAGCTTTCTTT	CASSGWTGTNTEAFF
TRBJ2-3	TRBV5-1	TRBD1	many	TGCGCCAGCAGTTCACGACAGGGGACAGCGACGCAGTATTTT	CASSSRQGTATQYF
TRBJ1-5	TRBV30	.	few	TGTGCCTGGGGAGAGGGGGGTAGGCCCCAGCATTTT	CAWGEGGRPQHF
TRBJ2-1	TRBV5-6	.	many	TGTGCCAGCAGCTTGTTGGACGAGGAGGGCGATGAGCAGTTCTTC	CASSLLDEEGDEQFF
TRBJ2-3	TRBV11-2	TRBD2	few	TGTGCCAGCAGCTTAGGCCTAGCGGGAGTTGTAACAGATACGCAGTATTTT	CASSLGLAGVVTDTQYF
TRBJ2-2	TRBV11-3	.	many	TGTGCCAGCAGCCCGCGGCCTGACTACACCGGGGAGCTGTTTTTT	CASSPRPDYTGELFF
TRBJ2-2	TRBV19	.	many	TGTGCCAGTAGTATTCTAGGCGGGGAGCTGTTTTTT	CASSILGGELFF
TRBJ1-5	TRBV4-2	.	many	TGTGCCAGCAGCCAAGATACCCGCAATCAGCCCCAGCATTTT	CASSQDTRNQPQHF
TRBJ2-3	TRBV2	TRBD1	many	TGTGCCAGCAAGGGACAGGGGACCCTTTCTAGCACAGATACGCAGTATTTT	CASKGQGTLSSTDTQYF
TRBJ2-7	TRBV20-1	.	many	TGCAGTGCTAGAGGTCCAATCGGGAGAATCTCCGAGCAGTACTTC	CSARGPIGRISEQYF
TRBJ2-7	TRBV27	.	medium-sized	TGTGCCAGCATGGCGGGATCCTACGAGCAGTACTTC	CASMAGSYEQYF
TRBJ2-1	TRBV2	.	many	TGTGCCAGCAGTGAGGGTTGGAGCTCCTACAATGAGCAGTTCTTC	CASSEGWSSYNEQFF
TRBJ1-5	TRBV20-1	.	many	TGCAGTGCTCACCGGGCCGCGGGCAATCAGCCCCAGCATTTT	CSAHRAAGNQPQHF
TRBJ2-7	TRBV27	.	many	TGTGCCAGCAGTTCCCGGGACACCGCCTACGAGCAGTACTTC	CASSSRDTAYEQYF
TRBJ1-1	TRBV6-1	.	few	TGTGCCGGCAGTCGAGGACGGAGCACTGGAGCTTTCTTT	CAGSRGRSTGAFF
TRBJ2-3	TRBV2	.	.	TGTGCCAGCAGTGAAGCGGTTGTTTACTCCGCAGATACGCAGTATTTT	CASSEAVVYSADTQYF
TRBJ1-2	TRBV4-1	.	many	TGCGCCAGCAGCCAAGAGTTCCCTGCTGGCTATGGCTACACCTTC	CASSQEFPAGYGYTF
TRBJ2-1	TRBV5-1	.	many	TGCGCCAGCAGCCCCGTCGAAACGGGGAAGCAGTTCTTC	CASSPVETGKQFF
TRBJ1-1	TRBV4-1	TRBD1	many	TGCGCCAGCAGCCCCACGGTACAGGGGAGCACTGAAGCTTTCTTT	CASSPTVQGSTEAFF
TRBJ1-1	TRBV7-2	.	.	TGTGCCAGCAGGACGATAATTGACACTGAAGCTTTCTTT	CASRTIIDTEAFF
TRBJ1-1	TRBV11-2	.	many	TGTGCCAGCAGCTCTTTTGGGGGGGTACGTGAAGCTTTCTTT	CASSSFGGVREAFF
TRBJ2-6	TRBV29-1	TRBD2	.	TGCAGCGTTGCGGGGGGCTCTGGGGCCAACGTCCTGACTTTC	CSVAGGSGANVLTF
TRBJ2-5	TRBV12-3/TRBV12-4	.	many	TGTGCCAGCAGTCTATCCCTATCGGAGACCCAGTACTTC	CASSLSLSETQYF